The 8 T cell receptor beta chains below come from one sample, sequenced in a study of T-cell memory formation after mild COVID-19. TCRdb used MiXCR to reprocess the 5' RACE reads, holding one entry per CDR3 protein. The sample carries roughly 48,000 distinct CDR3 sequences, roughly 27% recorded once. The sample was PBMCs or a T cell subset sorted from them (not recorded which). The receptors were gathered from a young man who had mild COVID-19 (a few samples of this study predate the infection). Cell type and time point are not known.

The count of this clonotype is one. This chain connects TRBV20-1 to TRBJ2-1; D might be TRBD1 or TRBD2, each matching 5 bases. The CDR3 contains 15 residues. The ends were cut back, 1 base at V and 4 bases at J, with 14 bases in the middle. Germline values: CDR1 DFQATT, CDR2 SNEGSKA (reference sequence). The CDR3 coding sequence is TGCAGTGCTAGAGTTTGGGACGGAGGATACAATGAGCAGTTCTTC. It codes for CSARVWDGGYNEQFF.

The rearrangement links TRBV6-5 to TRBJ2-1, with 12 bases identical to TRBD2. Germline V gives CDR1 MNHEY, CDR2 SVGAGI. Trimming at V came to 6 bases and at J to 10 bases, leaving 10 bases not matched to a gene. CDR3 length: 15 amino acids. The CDR3 sequence is CASSLAGGPQFEQFF. As DNA, the CDR3 is TGTGCCAGCAGCCTAGCGGGGGGGCCTCAATTCGAGCAGTTCTTC.

The genes are TRBV6-1 and TRBJ2-1, with 12 bases fitting TRBD2. The CDR3 covers 15 residues. CDR1 and CDR2 (germline): MNHNS, SASEGT. V lost 10 bases, J lost 5 bases, and 9 bases stayed unmatched. The CDR3 coding sequence is TGTGCCACCTCTCTAGCGGGGGGGCCCCACAATGAGCAGTTCTTC. Amino acids: CATSLAGGPHNEQFF.

The chain employs TRBV6-2 or TRBV6-3 and TRBJ2-7, with TRBD1 identical over 7 bases. J lost 10 bases, V lost 6 bases, and 9 bases had no gene match. CDR1 is MNHEY and CDR2 is SVGEGT in the germline V gene. This CDR3 contains 12 residues. The CDR3 nucleotides are TGTGCCAGCAGCCGTGATACAGGGGAACAGTACTTC. It encodes CASSRDTGEQYF.

The chain couples TRBV24-1 to TRBJ2-3; D tentatively reads TRBD1 or TRBD2 (5 bases each). Between the trimmed V and J ends, which lost 9 bases and 2 bases, there was a span of 11 bases. CDR1 is KGHDR and CDR2 is SFDVKD in the germline V gene. The CDR3 extends over 13 amino acids. DNA for the CDR3: TGTGCCACCGGGGACGACTTCACAGATACGCAGTATTTT. Translated: CATGDDFTDTQYF.

The V call is TRBV6-2 or TRBV6-3, the J call TRBJ2-4; 9 bases align to TRBD1. CDR3 length: 15 amino acids. V was clipped by 10 bases and J by 8 bases; unmatched bases: 15. Per germline, CDR1 MNHEY and CDR2 SVGEGT. The CDR3 nucleotides are TGTGCCACCGAGAGTACCGGGACAGGGTGGGACATTCAGTACTTC. Its translation: CATESTGTGWDIQYF.

V gene TRBV5-5 combines with J gene TRBJ2-7; perhaps TRBD1 as D (5 bases). V was shortened by 0 bases and J by 2 bases, with 12 bases between the two germline ends. Germline-derived CDR1 and CDR2 are SGHKS and YYEKEE (reference sequence). CDR3 length: 15 residues. CDR3 in DNA: TGTGCCAGCAGCTTGGCGAACAGGCCCCCCTACGAGCAGTACTTC. Protein: CASSLANRPPYEQYF.

The genes are TRBV12-3 or TRBV12-4 and TRBJ2-5, with unresolved D. The CDR3 loop spans 14 amino acids. V lost 6 bases, J lost 5 bases, and 16 bases lay in between. The CDR3 loop is CASSPGLGGETQYF. As DNA, the CDR3 is TGTGCCAGCAGCCCGGGCCTGGGTGGGGAGACCCAGTACTTC.